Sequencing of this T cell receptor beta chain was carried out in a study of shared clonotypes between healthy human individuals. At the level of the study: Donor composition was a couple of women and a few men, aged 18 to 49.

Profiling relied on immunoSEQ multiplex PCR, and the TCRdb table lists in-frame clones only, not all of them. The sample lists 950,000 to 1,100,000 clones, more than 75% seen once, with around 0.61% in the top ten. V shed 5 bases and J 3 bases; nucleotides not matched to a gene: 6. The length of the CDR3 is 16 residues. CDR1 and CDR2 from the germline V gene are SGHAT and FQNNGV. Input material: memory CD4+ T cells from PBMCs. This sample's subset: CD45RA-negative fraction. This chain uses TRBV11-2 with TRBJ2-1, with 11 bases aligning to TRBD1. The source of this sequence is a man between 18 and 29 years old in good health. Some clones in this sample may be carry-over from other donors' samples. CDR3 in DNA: TGTGCCAGCAGCATGACCGGGACAGGGGGCTACAATGAGCAGTTCTTC. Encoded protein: CASSMTGTGGYNEQFF.